This is a list of T cell receptor beta chains from one sample in a study of identical twins. A single record per CDR3 protein comes from TCRdb applying MiXCR to the 5' RACE reads. The sample includes about 530,000 distinct CDR3 sequences, roughly 15% of them seen just once. The data also belong to a second study, concerning yellow fever vaccine responses in identical twins.

The sequencing input was CD4+ T cells sorted from blood. These receptors were obtained from a woman aged 18 to 35 in good health. Each CDR3 is given with its conserved first and last residue. A D gene is named only where the DNA matches it firmly. Size is omitted from some rows. Given values are once, few, many or a class for expanded clones.

abundance: NA; v_gene: TRBV5-1; d_gene: NA; j_gene: TRBJ2-7; CDR3aa: CASSAGQSRYEQYF; CDR3nt: TGCGCCAGCAGCGCCGGACAAAGCCGCTACGAGCAGTACTTC
abundance: few; v_gene: TRBV7-9; d_gene: TRBD1; j_gene: TRBJ2-5; CDR3aa: CASSLGQDRQETQYF; CDR3nt: TGTGCCAGCAGCCTAGGACAGGACCGACAAGAGACCCAGTACTTC
abundance: NA; v_gene: TRBV4-2; d_gene: TRBD2; j_gene: TRBJ2-5; CDR3aa: CASSQEEAGGQETQYF; CDR3nt: TGTGCCAGCAGCCAAGAGGAAGCGGGGGGGCAGGAGACCCAGTACTTC
abundance: few; v_gene: TRBV7-2; d_gene: TRBD2; j_gene: TRBJ2-5; CDR3aa: CASSLRGLGGGETQYF; CDR3nt: TGTGCCAGCAGCTTAAGGGGACTAGGGGGTGGGGAGACCCAGTACTTC
abundance: NA; v_gene: TRBV24-1; d_gene: NA; j_gene: TRBJ2-1; CDR3aa: CATSEPLSGLHF; CDR3nt: TGTGCCACCAGTGAACCTCTTAGCGGCCTCCACTTC
abundance: NA; v_gene: TRBV28; d_gene: NA; j_gene: TRBJ2-2; CDR3aa: CASTKRAGELFF; CDR3nt: TGTGCCAGCACGAAGAGGGCCGGGGAGCTGTTTTTT
abundance: NA; v_gene: TRBV12-3/TRBV12-4; d_gene: NA; j_gene: TRBJ2-4; CDR3aa: CASSGGNIQYF; CDR3nt: TGTGCCAGCAGTGGGGGGAACATTCAGTACTTC
abundance: many; v_gene: TRBV2; d_gene: TRBD1; j_gene: TRBJ2-1; CDR3aa: CASRDGTVYNEQFF; CDR3nt: TGTGCCAGCAGGGACGGGACAGTCTACAATGAGCAGTTCTTC
abundance: NA; v_gene: TRBV29-1; d_gene: NA; j_gene: TRBJ1-3; CDR3aa: CSVRSAGNTIYF; CDR3nt: TGCAGCGTGAGGTCGGCTGGAAACACCATATATTTT
abundance: many; v_gene: TRBV10-3; d_gene: NA; j_gene: TRBJ2-3; CDR3aa: CAIRGFDSSNPSTDTQYF; CDR3nt: TGTGCCATCAGGGGGTTTGACAGTTCCAATCCTAGCACAGATACGCAGTATTTT
abundance: NA; v_gene: TRBV29-1; d_gene: TRBD1; j_gene: TRBJ2-5; CDR3aa: CSVVPGGAGETQYF; CDR3nt: TGCAGCGTTGTTCCAGGGGGCGCGGGGGAGACCCAGTACTTC
abundance: NA; v_gene: TRBV20-1; d_gene: TRBD1; j_gene: TRBJ1-1; CDR3aa: CSAWDRQPGFEAFF; CDR3nt: TGCAGTGCTTGGGACAGGCAGCCGGGGTTCGAAGCTTTCTTT
abundance: NA; v_gene: TRBV12-3/TRBV12-4; d_gene: NA; j_gene: TRBJ1-1; CDR3aa: CASSWDVGTEAFF; CDR3nt: TGTGCCAGCAGTTGGGACGTGGGCACTGAAGCTTTCTTT
abundance: NA; v_gene: TRBV4-2; d_gene: NA; j_gene: TRBJ2-7; CDR3aa: CASSQASGGEQYF; CDR3nt: TGTGCCAGCAGCCAGGCATCTGGTGGAGAGCAGTACTTC
abundance: NA; v_gene: TRBV11-1; d_gene: TRBD1; j_gene: TRBJ2-6; CDR3aa: CASSFRAWTGDSGANVLTF; CDR3nt: TGTGCCAGCAGCTTTAGAGCGTGGACAGGGGACTCTGGGGCCAACGTCCTGACTTTC
abundance: NA; v_gene: TRBV6-5; d_gene: TRBD1; j_gene: TRBJ1-3; CDR3aa: CASSYRTGATGNTIYF; CDR3nt: TGTGCCAGCAGTTACCGGACAGGAGCTACTGGAAACACCATATATTTT
abundance: NA; v_gene: TRBV28; d_gene: NA; j_gene: TRBJ2-7; CDR3aa: CASSFQDTTYEQYF; CDR3nt: TGTGCCAGCAGTTTTCAAGATACCACCTACGAGCAGTACTTC
abundance: NA; v_gene: TRBV7-8; d_gene: NA; j_gene: TRBJ1-4; CDR3aa: CASSLTQPNEKLFF; CDR3nt: TGTGCCAGCAGCTTAACACAGCCTAATGAAAAACTGTTTTTT
abundance: NA; v_gene: TRBV29-1; d_gene: TRBD1; j_gene: TRBJ2-7; CDR3aa: CSVQQGIGFYEQYF; CDR3nt: TGCAGCGTGCAACAGGGGATCGGGTTCTACGAGCAGTACTTC
abundance: NA; v_gene: TRBV20-1; d_gene: NA; j_gene: TRBJ2-1; CDR3aa: CSASRAPEQFF; CDR3nt: TGCAGTGCCAGCAGGGCGCCCGAGCAGTTCTTC
abundance: few; v_gene: TRBV7-8; d_gene: TRBD1; j_gene: TRBJ2-5; CDR3aa: CASSQGTANQETQYF; CDR3nt: TGTGCCAGCAGCCAGGGGACAGCCAACCAAGAGACCCAGTACTTC
abundance: many; v_gene: TRBV29-1; d_gene: TRBD2; j_gene: TRBJ2-3; CDR3aa: CSVESSGGATDTQYF; CDR3nt: TGCAGCGTTGAGAGTAGCGGGGGGGCCACAGATACGCAGTATTTT